The T cell receptor (beta chain) described here comes from a study of blood T cell repertoires in COVID-19. In the original analysis: The assay estimated nucleated cells by amplifying reference gene primers. The repertoire was sequenced with immunoSEQ multiplex PCR; TCRdb's copy has only in-frame clones and lacks some. V and J calls and clone size are given by that table; D and trimming were obtained from the DNA. The repertoire holds 85,000 to 100,000 clones, with approximately 90% as singletons. CDR3 length: 15 amino acids. Germline CDR1 and CDR2: LNHDA and SQIVND (reference sequence). V shed 0 bases and J shed 3 bases, with 11 bases lying between them.

V gene TRBV19 combines with J gene TRBJ1-2; TRBD1 might be the D (5 bases). The clonotype comes from a woman aged 55-69 years with COVID-19, enrolled during active disease. Input material: peripheral blood. DNA of the CDR3: TGTGCCAGTAGTATAGATATTCAGGGCCACTATGGCTACACCTTC. Translated, it gives CASSIDIQGHYGYTF.